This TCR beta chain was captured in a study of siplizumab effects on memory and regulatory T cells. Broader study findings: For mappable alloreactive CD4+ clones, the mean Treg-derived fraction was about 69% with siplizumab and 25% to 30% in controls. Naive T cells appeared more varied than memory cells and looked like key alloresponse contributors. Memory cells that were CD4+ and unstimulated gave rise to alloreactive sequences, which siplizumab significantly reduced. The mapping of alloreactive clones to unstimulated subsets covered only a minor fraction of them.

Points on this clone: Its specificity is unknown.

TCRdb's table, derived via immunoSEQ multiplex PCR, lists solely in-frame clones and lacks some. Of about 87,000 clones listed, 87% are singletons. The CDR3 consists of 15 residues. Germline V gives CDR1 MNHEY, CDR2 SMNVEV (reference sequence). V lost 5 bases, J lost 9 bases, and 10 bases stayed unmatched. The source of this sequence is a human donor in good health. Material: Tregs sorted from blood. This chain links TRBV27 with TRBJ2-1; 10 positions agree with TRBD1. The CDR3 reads CASSIPGQGHPEQFF. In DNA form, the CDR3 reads TGTGCCAGCAGTATTCCGGGACAGGGGCATCCTGAGCAGTTCTTC.